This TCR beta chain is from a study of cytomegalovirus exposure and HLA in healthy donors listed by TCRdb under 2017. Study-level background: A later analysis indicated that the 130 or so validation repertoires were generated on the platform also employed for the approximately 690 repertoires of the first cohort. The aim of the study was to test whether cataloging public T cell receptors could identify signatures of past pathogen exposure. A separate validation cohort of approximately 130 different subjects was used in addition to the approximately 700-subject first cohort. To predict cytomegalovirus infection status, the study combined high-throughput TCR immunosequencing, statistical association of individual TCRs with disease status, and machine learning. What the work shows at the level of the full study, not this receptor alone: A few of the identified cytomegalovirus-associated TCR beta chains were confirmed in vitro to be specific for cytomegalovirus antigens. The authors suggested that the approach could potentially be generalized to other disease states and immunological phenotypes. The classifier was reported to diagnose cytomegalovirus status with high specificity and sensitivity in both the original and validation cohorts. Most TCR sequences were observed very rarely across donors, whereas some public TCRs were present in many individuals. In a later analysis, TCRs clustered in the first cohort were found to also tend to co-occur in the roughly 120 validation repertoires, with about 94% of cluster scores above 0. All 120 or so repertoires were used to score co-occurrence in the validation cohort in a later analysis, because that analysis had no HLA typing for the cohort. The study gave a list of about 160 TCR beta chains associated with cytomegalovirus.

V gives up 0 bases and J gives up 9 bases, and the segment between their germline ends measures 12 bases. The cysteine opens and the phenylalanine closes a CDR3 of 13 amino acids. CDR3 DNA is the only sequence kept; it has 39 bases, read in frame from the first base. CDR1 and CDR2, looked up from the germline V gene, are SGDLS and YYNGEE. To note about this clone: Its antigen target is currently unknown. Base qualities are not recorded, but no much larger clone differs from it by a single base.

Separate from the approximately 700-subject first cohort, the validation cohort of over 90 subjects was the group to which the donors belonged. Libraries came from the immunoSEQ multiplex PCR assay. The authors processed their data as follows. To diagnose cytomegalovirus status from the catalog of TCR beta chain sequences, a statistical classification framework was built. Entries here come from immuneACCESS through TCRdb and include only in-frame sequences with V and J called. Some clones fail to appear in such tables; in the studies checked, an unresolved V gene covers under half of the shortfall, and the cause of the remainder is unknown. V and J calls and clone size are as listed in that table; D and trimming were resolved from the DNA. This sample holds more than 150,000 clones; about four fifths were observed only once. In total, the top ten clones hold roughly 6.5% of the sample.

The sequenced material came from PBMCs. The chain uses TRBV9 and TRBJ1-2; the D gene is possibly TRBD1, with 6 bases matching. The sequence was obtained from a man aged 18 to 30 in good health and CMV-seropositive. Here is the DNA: TGTGCCAGCAGCGTAGAGGGGGGGTCAAGCTACACCTTC. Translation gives CASSVEGGSSYTF.